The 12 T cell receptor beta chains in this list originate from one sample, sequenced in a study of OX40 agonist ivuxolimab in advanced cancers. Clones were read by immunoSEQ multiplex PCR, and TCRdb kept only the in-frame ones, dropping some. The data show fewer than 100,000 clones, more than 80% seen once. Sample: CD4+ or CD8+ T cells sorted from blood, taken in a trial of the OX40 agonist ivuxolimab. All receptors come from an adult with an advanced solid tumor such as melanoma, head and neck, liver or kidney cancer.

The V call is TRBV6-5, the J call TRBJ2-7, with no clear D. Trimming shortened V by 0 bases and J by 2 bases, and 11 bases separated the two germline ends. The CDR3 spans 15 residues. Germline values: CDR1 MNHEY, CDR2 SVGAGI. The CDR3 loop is CASSYSGRIAYEQYF. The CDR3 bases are TGTGCCAGCAGTTACTCGGGCAGAATTGCCTACGAGCAGTACTTC.

The CDR3 loop reads CASMRGYTGELFF. DNA of the CDR3: TGTGCCAGCATGAGGGGATACACCGGGGAGCTGTTTTTT. This chain uses TRBV27 with TRBJ2-2, with D tentatively TRBD1 or TRBD2 (5 bases each). The CDR3 is 13 residues long. The germline V gene encodes CDR1 MNHEY and CDR2 SMNVEV (reference sequence). Trimming left V 7 bases short and J 3 bases short, with 9 bases between.

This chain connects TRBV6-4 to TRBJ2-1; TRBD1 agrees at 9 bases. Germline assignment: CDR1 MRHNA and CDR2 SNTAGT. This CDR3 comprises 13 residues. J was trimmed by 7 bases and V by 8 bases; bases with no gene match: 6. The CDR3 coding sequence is TGTGCCAGCGGACCCGACAGGGGGAATGAGCAGTTCTTC. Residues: CASGPDRGNEQFF.

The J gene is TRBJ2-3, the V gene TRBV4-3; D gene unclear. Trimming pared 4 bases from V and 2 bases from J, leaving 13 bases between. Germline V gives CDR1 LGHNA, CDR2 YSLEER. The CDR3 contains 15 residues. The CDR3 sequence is CASSPDRVSTDTQYF. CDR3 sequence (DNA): TGCGCCAGCAGCCCGGACCGGGTTTCCACAGATACGCAGTATTTT.

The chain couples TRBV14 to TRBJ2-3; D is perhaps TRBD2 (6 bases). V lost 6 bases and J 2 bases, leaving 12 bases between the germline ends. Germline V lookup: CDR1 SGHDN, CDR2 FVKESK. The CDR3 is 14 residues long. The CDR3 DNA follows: TGTGCCAGCAGGACGCTAGCGCCCACAGATACGCAGTATTTT. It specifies CASRTLAPTDTQYF.

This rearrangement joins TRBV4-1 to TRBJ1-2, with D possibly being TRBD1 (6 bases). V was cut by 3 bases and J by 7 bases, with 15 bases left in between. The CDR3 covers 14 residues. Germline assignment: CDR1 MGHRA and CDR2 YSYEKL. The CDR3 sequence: CASSHEGVLGGYTF. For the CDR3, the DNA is TGCGCCAGCAGCCACGAGGGGGTGCTCGGTGGCTACACCTTC.

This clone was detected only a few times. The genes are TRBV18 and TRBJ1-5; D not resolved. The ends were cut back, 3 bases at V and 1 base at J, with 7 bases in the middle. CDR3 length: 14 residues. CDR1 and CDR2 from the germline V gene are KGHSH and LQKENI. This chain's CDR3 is CASSPSQSNQPQHF. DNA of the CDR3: TGTGCCAGCTCACCTTCGCAGAGCAATCAGCCCCAGCATTTT.

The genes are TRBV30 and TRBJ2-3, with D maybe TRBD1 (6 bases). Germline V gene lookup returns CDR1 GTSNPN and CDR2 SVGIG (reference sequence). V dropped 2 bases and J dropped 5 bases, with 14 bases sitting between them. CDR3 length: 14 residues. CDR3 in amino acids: CAWSTTGHEDTQYF. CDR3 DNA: TGTGCCTGGAGTACGACAGGTCATGAAGATACGCAGTATTTT.

CDR3 region: CASSQGLRTGVISGNTIYF. As DNA, the CDR3 is TGCGCCAGCAGCCAAGGGCTTAGGACAGGGGTTATTTCTGGAAACACCATATATTTT. The J gene is TRBJ1-3, the V gene TRBV4-3; 9 positions match TRBD1. The CDR3 is made up of 19 amino acids. J lost 1 base, V lost 1 base, and 11 bases had no gene match. Germline CDR1 is LGHNA and CDR2 is YSLEER.

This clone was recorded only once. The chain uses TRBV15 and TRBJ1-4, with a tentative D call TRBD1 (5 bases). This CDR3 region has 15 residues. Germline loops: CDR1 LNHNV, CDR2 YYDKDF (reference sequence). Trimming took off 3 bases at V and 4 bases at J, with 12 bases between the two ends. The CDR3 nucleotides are TGTGCCACCAGCAGGGACGCGGGGGATAATGAAAAACTGTTTTTT. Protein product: CATSRDAGDNEKLFF.

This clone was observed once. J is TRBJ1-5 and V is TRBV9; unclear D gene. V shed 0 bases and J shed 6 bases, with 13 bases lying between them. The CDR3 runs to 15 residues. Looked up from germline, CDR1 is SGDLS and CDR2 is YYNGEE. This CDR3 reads CASSVGQEWGQPQHF. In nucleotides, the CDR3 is TGTGCCAGCAGCGTAGGGCAGGAATGGGGTCAGCCCCAGCATTTT. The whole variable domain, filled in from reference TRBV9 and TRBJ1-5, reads DSGVTQTPKHLITATGQRVTLRCSPRSGDLSVYWYQQSLDQGLQFLIQYYNGEERAKGNILERFSAQQFPDLHSELNLSSLELGDSALYFCASSVGQEWGQPQHFGDGTRLSIL.

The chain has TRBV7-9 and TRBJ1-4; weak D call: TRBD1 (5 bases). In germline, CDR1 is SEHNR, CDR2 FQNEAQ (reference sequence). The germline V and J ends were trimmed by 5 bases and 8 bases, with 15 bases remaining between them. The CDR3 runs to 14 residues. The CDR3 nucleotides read TGTGCCAGCAGCCCCGGAGGGGTGCGGGAAAAACTGTTTTTT. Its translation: CASSPGGVREKLFF. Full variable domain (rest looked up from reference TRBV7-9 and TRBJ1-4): DTGVSQNPRHKITKRGQNVTFRCDPISEHNRLYWYRQTLGQGPEFLTYFQNEAQLEKSRLLSDRFSAERPKGSFSTLEIQRTEQGDSAMYLCASSPGGVREKLFFGSGTQLSVL.